This entry lists 31 T cell receptor beta chains sequenced from one sample in a study of spatial heterogeneity in lung cancer. TCRdb processed the 5' RACE reads anew with MiXCR; each CDR3 protein has one entry. The table has some 30,000 distinct CDR3 sequences, roughly a tenth seen once. Indicated time point: blood at routine non-recurrence follow-up after resection. The sequencing here drew on PBMCs, taken at follow-up. The receptors derive from a female donor with early-stage non-small cell lung cancer.

This clonotype has ten or more counts. The rearrangement uses TRBV20-1 and TRBJ2-5, with 10 bases matching TRBD2. CDR3 length equals 14 residues. From germline, CDR1 is DFQATT and CDR2 SNEGSKA (reference sequence). J gave up 1 base and V 6 bases, and 5 bases lay outside the gene matches. The CDR3 spells CSANSGGPQETQYF. In DNA, the CDR3 is TGCAGTGCCAATAGCGGGGGGCCCCAAGAGACCCAGTACTTC.

This clonotype was seen many times. The chain has TRBV6-5 and TRBJ2-5; 10 bases line up with TRBD2. Trimming cost V 5 bases and J 9 bases; bases outside gene matches: 15. Germline-derived CDR1 and CDR2 are MNHEY and SVGAGI. The CDR3 spans 16 residues. The CDR3 region is CASSRGVAGGLSAQYF. The CDR3 region has the DNA TGTGCCAGCAGTCGCGGGGTAGCGGGAGGCCTTTCGGCCCAGTACTTC.

The rearrangement uses TRBV21-1 and TRBJ2-7. TRBV21-1 is designated a pseudogene. The CDR3 loop spans 14 amino acids. CDR3 amino acids: CASSVDRRSYEQYF. The CDR3 region has the DNA TGTGCCAGCAGCGTCGACAGGCGGTCCTACGAGCAGTACTTC.

This clonotype appeared a few times. This rearrangement joins TRBV27 to TRBJ1-1; 8 positions match TRBD1. This CDR3 is 17 amino acids long. The V segment lost 7 bases and the J segment 1 base; nucleotides outside the gene matches: 14. Germline V gene lookup returns CDR1 MNHEY and CDR2 SMNVEV (reference sequence). CDR3 residues: CASTTGQGVLGNTEAFF. DNA for the CDR3: TGTGCCAGCACCACCGGACAGGGAGTCTTAGGGAACACTGAAGCTTTCTTT.

The table lists this clonotype with a few counts. CDR3 in amino acids: CASSPGGYEQFF. The CDR3 nucleotides read TGTGCCAGCAGCCCGGGAGGATATGAGCAGTTCTTC. V gene TRBV4-2 combines with J gene TRBJ2-1, with 7 bases aligning to TRBD2. The V segment lost 4 bases and the J segment 8 bases; nucleotides outside the gene matches: 2. The CDR3 has 12 amino acids. From germline, CDR1 is LGHNA and CDR2 YNFKEQ.

This clonotype was seen ten or more times. The chain uses TRBV20-1 and TRBJ1-5; no definite D call. Trimming pared 1 base from V and 0 bases from J, leaving 10 bases between. The CDR3 runs 15 residues. Germline V gene data show CDR1 as DFQATT and CDR2 as SNEGSKA (reference sequence). The CDR3 DNA is TGCAGTGCTAGAGCGGCGTTTGATAGCAATCAGCCCCAGCATTTT. Encoded protein: CSARAAFDSNQPQHF.

This clonotype was observed a handful of times. This chain's CDR3 is CASSIRSGSLAYGYTF. Written as DNA, the CDR3 is TGTGCCAGTAGTATTCGGTCAGGGAGTCTGGCCTATGGCTACACCTTC. This rearrangement joins TRBV19 to TRBJ1-2; D perhaps matches TRBD1 (5 bases). The CDR3 is 16 amino acids. V dropped 3 bases and J dropped 4 bases, with 18 bases sitting between them. Germline V gene sequence: CDR1 LNHDA, CDR2 SQIVND (reference sequence).

CDR3 region: CASSPHAGRGELFF. CDR3 nucleotide sequence: TGTGCCAGCAGCCCCCACGCGGGCCGCGGGGAGCTGTTTTTT. The chain joins TRBV11-2 to TRBJ2-2, with a weak D call TRBD2 (5 bases). Trimming took 5 bases from V and 7 from J, leaving 14 bases between them. The CDR3 extends over 14 amino acids. CDR1 is SGHAT, CDR2 FQNNGV, per germline.

This clonotype has a count of ten or more. The V call is TRBV19, the J call TRBJ2-2; 12 bases are shared with TRBD2. CDR1 and CDR2 from the germline V gene are LNHDA and SQIVND (reference sequence). The CDR3 loop spans 18 amino acids. The junction had 7 bases not matched to a gene; V was cut back by 3 bases and J by 2 bases. This chain's CDR3 is CASSISRLAGANTGELFF. CDR3 in DNA: TGTGCCAGTAGTATCTCCCGACTAGCGGGGGCCAACACCGGGGAGCTGTTTTTT.

The chain is built from TRBV5-1 and TRBJ2-7; 7 bases match TRBD1. The germline V gene encodes CDR1 SGHRS and CDR2 YFSETQ. The CDR3 extends over 17 amino acids. The junction had 13 bases not matched to a gene; V was cut back by 4 bases and J by 0 bases. As DNA, the CDR3 is TGCGCCAGCAGCCCACGATCCGGGACAGTGACCTCCTACGAGCAGTACTTC. Translated, it gives CASSPRSGTVTSYEQYF.

This clonotype was seen a few times. The chain combines TRBV29-1 with TRBJ2-2; D is unclear. This CDR3 is 12 amino acids long. Germline V gene lookup returns CDR1 SQVTM and CDR2 ANQGSEA. V shed 5 bases and J shed 2 bases, with 6 bases lying between them. The DNA of the CDR3 is TGCAGCGTTATCATAAACACCGGGGAGCTGTTTTTT. Translated, it gives CSVIINTGELFF.

This clonotype was found many times. The chain combines TRBV7-2 with TRBJ2-7, with 8 bases identical to TRBD1. The CDR3 is made up of 15 amino acids. V lost 2 bases to trimming and J lost 1 base; unmatched junction nucleotides: 4. The germline CDR1 and CDR2 sequences are SGHTA and FQGNSA. The CDR3 protein is CASSLHGQGSYEQYF. CDR3 in DNA: TGTGCCAGCAGCTTACACGGACAGGGTTCCTACGAGCAGTACTTC.

This clonotype was picked up many times. The chain has TRBV10-3 and TRBJ1-6; 10 bases match TRBD1. The germline gives CDR1 ENHRY, CDR2 SYGVKD. There are 17 residues in the CDR3. The V gene end was trimmed by 5 bases and the J gene end by 8 bases; junction bases not matched to a gene: 12. The CDR3 sequence is CAISPQAIGTGDSPLHF. In DNA form, the CDR3 reads TGTGCCATCAGTCCCCAGGCAATCGGGACAGGGGATTCACCCCTCCACTTT.

This clonotype has at least ten counts. This chain connects TRBV6-5 to TRBJ1-1, with D maybe TRBD1 (5 bases). Germline CDR1 reads MNHEY; CDR2 reads SVGAGI. V shed 6 bases and J shed 2 bases, with 16 bases lying between them. The CDR3 contains 15 residues. The CDR3 sequence is CASSRATTDNTEAFF. CDR3 sequence (DNA): TGTGCCAGCAGCCGCGCCACGACAGATAACACTGAAGCTTTCTTT.

This clonotype was seen ten or more times. The chain is built from TRBV4-2 and TRBJ2-7; 10 nucleotides align to TRBD2. Per the germline V gene, CDR1 is LGHNA and CDR2 is YNFKEQ. V lost 4 bases to trimming and J lost 1 base; unmatched junction nucleotides: 1. There are 14 residues in the CDR3. In nucleotides, the CDR3 is TGTGCCAGCAGCCCTAGCGGGGGATCCTACGAGCAGTACTTC. This sequence encodes CASSPSGGSYEQYF.

By its share, this clonotype is medium-sized (0.01 to 0.1%). The rearrangement joins TRBV5-1 to TRBJ1-4; D is uncertain. V was cut by 2 bases and J by 10 bases, with 24 bases left in between. This CDR3 region has 17 residues. CDR1 and CDR2 (germline): SGHRS, YFSETQ. The CDR3 loop is CASSFASPGADRPKLFF. In nucleotides, the CDR3 is TGCGCCAGCAGCTTCGCCTCCCCTGGAGCGGACCGCCCAAAACTGTTTTTT.

This clonotype was observed a few times. The V and J genes are TRBV20-1 and TRBJ1-1, with unresolved D. Germline CDR1 and CDR2: DFQATT and SNEGSKA (reference sequence). The CDR3 loop spans 13 amino acids. The V gene lost 2 bases and the J gene lost 1 base, with 8 bases spanning the gap. CDR3 in DNA: TGCAGTGCTAGAACAGACTCGAACACTGAAGCTTTCTTT. Translation: CSARTDSNTEAFF.

Ten or more counts support this clonotype. The chain uses TRBV5-1 and TRBJ2-7; 8 nucleotides line up with TRBD2. V lost 0 bases, J lost 0 bases, and 5 bases stayed unmatched. The CDR3 consists of 16 residues. The germline gives CDR1 SGHRS, CDR2 YFSETQ. The CDR3 nucleotides read TGCGCCAGCAGCTTGGATAGCGGGGCCCCCTCCTACGAGCAGTACTTC. It translates to CASSLDSGAPSYEQYF. The whole variable domain, filled in from reference TRBV5-1 and TRBJ2-7, reads KAGVTQTPRYLIKTRGQQVTLSCSPISGHRSVSWYQQTPGQGLQFLFEYFSETQRNKGNFPGRFSGRQFSNSRSEMNVSTLELGDSALYLCASSLDSGAPSYEQYFGPGTRLTVT.

This clonotype was seen many times. The CDR3 reads CASSRQGSYEQYF. CDR3 bases: TGTGCCAGCAGCCGACAGGGCAGCTACGAGCAGTACTTC. V is TRBV7-6 and J is TRBJ2-7, with TRBD1 identical over 7 bases. CDR3 length: 13 residues. The junction had 4 bases not matched to a gene; V was cut back by 5 bases and J by 3 bases. Per the germline V gene, CDR1 is SGHVS and CDR2 is FNYEAQ.

This clonotype showed up many times. This rearrangement joins TRBV7-2 to TRBJ2-1, with unresolved D. CDR1 is SGHTA, CDR2 FQGNSA, per germline. The CDR3 is 15 residues long. The V and J ends lost 3 bases and 2 bases respectively, with 11 bases between them. The CDR3 spells CASSFWEGTYNEQFF. CDR3 nucleotides: TGTGCCAGCAGCTTCTGGGAAGGGACCTACAATGAGCAGTTCTTC.

This clonotype was picked up many times. V usage is TRBV28 and J usage is TRBJ2-1, with a tentative D call TRBD2 (6 bases). The CDR3 is 13 residues long. Germline loops: CDR1 MDHEN, CDR2 SYDVKM. Trimming removed 7 bases from V and 7 bases from J, with 14 bases in between. The DNA of the CDR3 is TGTGCCAGCACCCCCCCTGGACTAAATGAGCAGTTCTTC. Translating it yields CASTPPGLNEQFF.

On this clonotype itself: The junction does not match germline at one end; this may be a read error. The chain joins TRBV12-3 or TRBV12-4 to TRBJ1-5; D perhaps matches TRBD1 (6 bases). The CDR3 spans 12 residues. The CDR3 protein is CASSFQGQRQHF. CDR3 DNA: TGTGCCAGCAGTTTCCAGGGGCAGCGCCAGCATTTT.

The gene calls are TRBV7-8 and TRBJ1-1, with 11 nucleotides matching TRBD1. CDR1 and CDR2 (germline): SGHVS, FQNEAQ. V trimming: 1 base; J trimming: 4 bases; junction bases outside the gene matches: 2. The CDR3 spans 15 residues. The CDR3 sequence is CASSLGGTGGTEAFF. The DNA for the CDR3 is TGTGCCAGCAGCTTAGGGGGGACAGGGGGCACTGAAGCTTTCTTT.

This clonotype occurred many times. The chain is built from TRBV20-1 and TRBJ2-7; 7 bases agree with TRBD1. Germline V gene lookup returns CDR1 DFQATT and CDR2 SNEGSKA (reference sequence). There are 16 residues in the CDR3. Trimming removed 5 bases from V and 3 bases from J; junction bases left unmatched: 16. The CDR3 coding sequence is TGCAGTGCTTCCCCTGACGAGGGGGCGACTAACTACGAGCAGTACTTC. This encodes CSASPDEGATNYEQYF.

This clonotype occurred a few times. The chain carries TRBV20-1 and TRBJ1-5; tentative D call: TRBD1 (6 bases). CDR1 and CDR2 from the germline V gene are DFQATT and SNEGSKA (reference sequence). CDR3 length equals 13 residues. The ends were cut back, 1 base at V and 11 bases at J, with 15 bases in the middle. The CDR3: CSARVLQGLAQHF. For the CDR3, the DNA is TGCAGTGCTAGAGTGTTACAGGGACTGGCCCAGCATTTT.

This clonotype was picked up many times. The rearrangement uses TRBV6-6 and TRBJ2-1; a weak D match, TRBD2 (6 bases). The germline gives CDR1 MNHNY, CDR2 SVGAGI (reference sequence). V lost 2 bases and J lost 5, with 16 bases in between. The CDR3 contains 16 residues. Written as DNA, the CDR3 is TGTGCCAGCAGTTACCCTAAGGGGACTGAAAACAATGAGCAGTTCTTC. Translated: CASSYPKGTENNEQFF.

The rearrangement joins TRBV28 to TRBJ1-1; no definite D call. CDR3 length: 11 residues. V was cut by 6 bases and J by 6 bases, with 8 bases left in between. CDR1 and CDR2 (germline): MDHEN, SYDVKM. CDR3 amino acids: CASRGKPEAFF. For the CDR3, the DNA is TGTGCCAGCAGAGGCAAACCTGAAGCTTTCTTT.

The rearrangement uses TRBV28 and TRBJ2-3, with D uncertain. CDR3 length: 13 residues. V lost 3 bases and J lost 2, with 6 bases in between. The germline V gene encodes CDR1 MDHEN and CDR2 SYDVKM. The CDR3 nucleotides are TGTGCCAGCAGTTTTCACCCCACAGATACGCAGTATTTT. Protein product: CASSFHPTDTQYF.

This clonotype is medium-sized (0.01 to 0.1%). This chain links TRBV3-1 with TRBJ2-3; D is uncertain. With 2 bases removed from V and 6 bases from J, the gap between germline ends came to 9 bases. Germline CDR1 reads LGHDT; CDR2 reads YNNKEL (reference sequence). The CDR3 runs 13 residues. CDR3 sequence reads: CASSQIIGDTQYF. The CDR3 DNA sequence: TGTGCCAGCAGCCAAATTATAGGGGATACGCAGTATTTT.

This clonotype showed up many times. The chain couples TRBV9 to TRBJ1-1, with 7 bases that match TRBD1. CDR3 length: 14 residues. Germline CDR1 reads SGDLS; CDR2 reads YYNGEE. Trimming cost V 4 bases and J 3 bases; bases outside gene matches: 6. CDR3 DNA sequence: TGTGCCAGCAGCTCCGGGACAGCTCACACTGAAGCTTTCTTT. This codes for CASSSGTAHTEAFF. Looking up the rest from reference TRBV9 and TRBJ1-1 gives the full variable domain: DSGVTQTPKHLITATGQRVTLRCSPRSGDLSVYWYQQSLDQGLQFLIQYYNGEERAKGNILERFSAQQFPDLHSELNLSSLELGDSALYFCASSSGTAHTEAFFGQGTRLTVV.

The gene calls are TRBV2 and TRBJ1-1; D might be TRBD1 (5 bases). V lost 6 bases to trimming and J lost 5 bases, with 7 bases between them. Germline CDR1 and CDR2: SNHLY and FYNNEI. This CDR3 region has 11 residues. For the CDR3, the DNA is TGTGCCAGCAGGGGGCTAACTGAAGCTTTCTTT. This sequence encodes CASRGLTEAFF.